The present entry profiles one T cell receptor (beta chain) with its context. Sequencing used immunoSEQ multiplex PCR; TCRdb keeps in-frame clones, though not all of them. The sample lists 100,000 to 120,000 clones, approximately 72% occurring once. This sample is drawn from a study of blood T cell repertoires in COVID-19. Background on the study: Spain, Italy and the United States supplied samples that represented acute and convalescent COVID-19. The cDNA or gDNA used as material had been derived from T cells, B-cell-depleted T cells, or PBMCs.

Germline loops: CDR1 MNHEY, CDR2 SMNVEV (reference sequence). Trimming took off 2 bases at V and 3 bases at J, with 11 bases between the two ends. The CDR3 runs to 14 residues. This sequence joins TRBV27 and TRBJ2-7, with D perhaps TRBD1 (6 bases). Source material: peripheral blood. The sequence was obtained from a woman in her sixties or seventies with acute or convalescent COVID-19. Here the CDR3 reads CASSLAGASYEQYF. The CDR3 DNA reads TGTGCCAGCAGTTTAGCAGGGGCAAGCTACGAGCAGTACTTC.